This note documents a single T cell receptor (beta chain) sequence. These data are taken from a study of blood T cell repertoires in COVID-19. Study at large: Acute and convalescent COVID-19 specimens originated in the United States, Italy and Spain. PBMCs, B-cell-depleted T cells, or T cells provided the cDNA or gDNA that made up the material.

The V segment lost 5 bases and the J segment 0 bases; nucleotides outside the gene matches: 4. CDR3 length: 15 amino acids. Germline V gene lookup returns CDR1 SGHRS and CDR2 YFSETQ. Produced via immunoSEQ multiplex PCR; TCRdb's table is partial and in-frame only. The sample yields approximately 81,000 clones, roughly 86% seen once. The rearrangement links TRBV5-1 to TRBJ2-2, with 7 bases lining up with TRBD2. The sample consisted of peripheral blood. This TCR derives from a human donor in a cohort sampled during active COVID-19. The CDR3 protein is CASRRDYANTGELFF. The CDR3 coding sequence is TGCGCCAGCAGGCGGGACTACGCGAACACCGGGGAGCTGTTTTTT.